This entry describes one T cell receptor (beta chain). The antigen is unknown. Sample treatment: oral pan-JAK inhibitor, 5-10 mg twice daily. This record belongs to a study of CD8+ T cells in alopecia areata. Study in general: Treated patients were dosed with oral tofacitinib, taking 5 to 10 mg twice daily. The protocol delivered tofacitinib for 6 to 18 months, then withdrew it for 6 months. General study results and limits: Scalp clonality, together with expanded CD8+ clones among the top 100, fell significantly with tofacitinib. There were many expanded lesional clones persisting in scalp and blood during tofacitinib.

Per the germline V gene, CDR1 is DFQATT and CDR2 is SNEGSKA (reference sequence). The germline V and J ends were trimmed by 1 base and 10 bases, with 5 bases remaining between them. The CDR3 sequence is 10 residues long. Investigators isolated RNA and reverse transcribed it into cDNA to act as the sequencing template. The table came from immunoSEQ multiplex PCR; TCRdb's copy has only in-frame clones and leaves some out. Altogether approximately 170,000 clones are present, around three fifths being singletons, with the ten largest covering 14%. The clonotype originates from a human donor with alopecia areata. This sequence joins TRBV20-1 and TRBJ1-5, with TRBD1 as a possible D gene (5 bases). Material: CD4+ T cells sorted from blood, obtained at week 24, from a patient treated with tofacitinib. The CDR3 DNA is TGCAGTGCTAGAGGGGGCCCCCAGCATTTT. It translates to CSARGGPQHF.